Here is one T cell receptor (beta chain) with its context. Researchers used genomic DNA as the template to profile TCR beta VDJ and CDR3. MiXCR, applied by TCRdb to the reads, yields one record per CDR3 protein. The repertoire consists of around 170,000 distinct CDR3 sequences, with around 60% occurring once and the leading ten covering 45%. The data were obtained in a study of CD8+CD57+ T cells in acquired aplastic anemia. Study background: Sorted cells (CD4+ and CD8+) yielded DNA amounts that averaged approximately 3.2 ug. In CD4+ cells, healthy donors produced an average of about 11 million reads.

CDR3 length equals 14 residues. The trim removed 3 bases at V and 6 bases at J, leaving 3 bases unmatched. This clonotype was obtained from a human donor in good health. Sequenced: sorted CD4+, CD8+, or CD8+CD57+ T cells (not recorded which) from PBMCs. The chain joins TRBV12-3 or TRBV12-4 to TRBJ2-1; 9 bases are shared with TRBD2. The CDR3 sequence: CASSFAGGGNEQFF. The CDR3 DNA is TGTGCCAGCAGTTTTGCGGGAGGGGGCAATGAGCAGTTCTTC.